These 26 T cell receptor beta chains were sequenced from one sample in a study of regulatory T cells in long-lasting Graves disease. Noted time point: persistent/refractory GD, antithyroid drugs over 5 years with positive TRAb. Making the TCR library involved RNA that had been extracted from PBMCs. HTBI primers from iRepertoire and Arm-PCR of CDR3 regions yielded the TCR beta libraries. Each CDR3 protein gets one entry after TCRdb re-called the multiplex PCR reads with MiXCR. The sample carries roughly 500,000 distinct CDR3 sequences, roughly 20% recorded once. The input for sequencing was peripheral blood mononuclear cells (PBMCs), taken when the disease was refractory, from a patient treated with antithyroid drugs. Every receptor here comes from a female donor with Graves disease.

A note on this clonotype: This could be a read error, since a much larger clone is one nucleotide away. Here the CDR3 omits its conserved ending phenylalanine or tryptophan, so a read error is the likely source. This chain links TRBV6-1 with TRBJ1-1; no clear D. Trimming left V 3 bases short and J 10 bases short, with 9 bases between. The germline V gene encodes CDR1 MNHNS and CDR2 SASEGT. The CDR3 length is 11 residues. The DNA for the CDR3 is TGTGCCAGCAGTGATGGGGTGGCAGCTTTCTCT. Translation: CASSDGVAAFS.

J is TRBJ1-5 and V is TRBV19, with 8 bases aligning to TRBD1. V gave up 4 bases and J gave up 4 bases; unmatched junction bases: 12. Germline V gene sequence: CDR1 LNHDA, CDR2 SQIVND (reference sequence). The CDR3 loop spans 17 amino acids. The CDR3 DNA reads TGTGCCAGTAGTAGACCACAGGGGGGAAGGCCAAATCAGCCCCAGCATTTT. Amino acids: CASSRPQGGRPNQPQHF.

Ten or more counts support this clonotype. This chain joins TRBV27 and TRBJ1-1; TRBD1 might be the D (6 bases). The germline V gene has CDR1 MNHEY and CDR2 SMNVEV (reference sequence). This CDR3 is built from 13 residues. V gave up 5 bases and J gave up 8 bases, with 15 bases separating them. CDR3 residues: CASSLRDTGEAFF. CDR3 sequence (DNA): TGTGCCAGCAGTCTCCGGGACACTGGGGAAGCTTTCTTT.

The CDR3 nucleotides read TGTGCCGCGTCCCGCGGCGATGAGCAGTTCTTC. This gives the protein CAASRGDEQFF. V usage is TRBV2 and J usage is TRBJ2-1; the D is unclear. The CDR3 is 11 residues long. The ends were cut back, 11 bases at V and 8 bases at J, with 13 bases in the middle. CDR1 SNHLY and CDR2 FYNNEI come from the germline V gene.

This clonotype was seen ten or more times. The chain couples TRBV2 to TRBJ2-2; 9 bases map to TRBD2. V lost 4 bases to trimming and J lost 4 bases; unmatched junction nucleotides: 4. Germline CDR1 and CDR2: SNHLY and FYNNEI. The CDR3 extends over 15 amino acids. DNA for the CDR3: TGTGCCAGCAGTGTAGCGGGAGTAGGCACCGGGGAGCTGTTTTTT. Protein product: CASSVAGVGTGELFF. The entire variable domain, with the rest obtained from reference TRBV2 and TRBJ2-2, is as follows: EPEVTQTPSHQVTQMGQEVILRCVPISNHLYFYWYRQILGQKVEFLVSFYNNEISEKSEIFDDQFSVERPDGSNFTLKIRSTKLEDSAMYFCASSVAGVGTGELFFGEGSRLTVL.

The V and J genes are TRBV19 and TRBJ2-4; D not resolved. Germline CDR1 LNHDA, CDR2 SQIVND (reference sequence). CDR3 length: 13 amino acids. Trimming took off 7 bases at V and 3 bases at J, with 10 bases between the two ends. In nucleotides, the CDR3 is TGTGCCAGTAACGTCCCCAACAAAAACATTCAGTACTTC. It yields the protein CASNVPNKNIQYF. The whole variable domain, remainder taken from reference TRBV19 and TRBJ2-4, is DGGITQSPKYLFRKEGQNVTLSCEQNLNHDAMYWYRQDPGQGLRLIYYSQIVNDFQKGDIAEGYSVSREKKESFPLTVTSAQKNPTAFYLCASNVPNKNIQYFGAGTRLSVL.

This clonotype occurred once. This chain uses TRBV5-1 with TRBJ2-7, with a tentative D call TRBD1 (5 bases). V shed 7 bases and J shed 6 bases, with 17 bases lying between them. Germline V gives CDR1 SGHRS, CDR2 YFSETQ. This CDR3 region has 13 residues. This CDR3 is CASGLRGWSEQYF. The CDR3 region has the DNA TGCGCCAGCGGATTAAGGGGCTGGAGCGAGCAGTACTTC. Full variable domain (outside the CDR3, taken from reference TRBV5-1 and TRBJ2-7): KAGVTQTPRYLIKTRGQQVTLSCSPISGHRSVSWYQQTPGQGLQFLFEYFSETQRNKGNFPGRFSGRQFSNSRSEMNVSTLELGDSALYLCASGLRGWSEQYFGPGTRLTVT.

The chain combines TRBV14 with TRBJ1-2, with D tentatively TRBD1 (5 bases). CDR1 is SGHDN and CDR2 is FVKESK in the germline V gene. Trimming stripped 1 base from V and 7 bases from J, with 10 bases between. The CDR3 consists of 13 residues. CDR3 bases: TGTGCCAGCAGCCAAGCGGGGGTCTCTGGCTACACCTTC. Translating gives CASSQAGVSGYTF.

The chain has TRBV4-1 and TRBJ2-7; no clear D. Trimming took off 1 base at V and 0 bases at J, with 7 bases between the two ends. Germline CDR1 is MGHRA and CDR2 is YSYEKL. This CDR3 region has 14 residues. The CDR3 reads CASSQVGFSYEQYF. The CDR3 region has the DNA TGCGCCAGCAGCCAAGTCGGGTTCTCCTACGAGCAGTACTTC.

The rearrangement links TRBV5-1 to TRBJ1-4; tentative D call: TRBD1 (5 bases). V was shortened by 9 bases and J by 7 bases, with 16 bases between the two germline ends. Germline V gene data show CDR1 as SGHRS and CDR2 as YFSETQ. This CDR3 has 13 residues. The DNA for the CDR3 is TGCGCCACCAGACGGGACGTCAGTGAAAAACTGTTTTTT. It encodes CATRRDVSEKLFF.

Details on this clonotype: A much larger clonotype is one base distant, so this may be a read error. The rearrangement joins TRBV5-6 to TRBJ1-4; 10 bases align to TRBD1. Germline CDR1 is SGHDT and CDR2 is YYEEEE. CDR3 size: 15 residues. CDR3 nucleotide sequence: TGTGCCAGCAGCTCGACGGGACAGGGGAATGAAAAACCGTTTTTT. Translation gives CASSSTGQGNEKPFF.

This clonotype was detected many times. This rearrangement joins TRBV11-2 to TRBJ2-7; TRBD1 is a possible D gene (5 bases). The CDR3 is made up of 14 amino acids. The V end lost 7 bases, the J end lost 5 bases, and 18 bases lay between the germline ends. Germline-derived CDR1 and CDR2 are SGHAT and FQNNGV. CDR3 nucleotides: TGTGCCAGCACCCCCCGGACACCCAACCACGAGCAGTACTTC. Translated, it gives CASTPRTPNHEQYF.

About this clonotype: The conserved closing phenylalanine or tryptophan is absent in this CDR3, likely reflecting a read error. V and J are TRBV15 and TRBJ2-7; 7 positions agree with TRBD1. This CDR3 has 16 amino acids. V lost 0 bases and J lost 2; bases outside the gene matches: 7. Per germline, CDR1 LNHNV and CDR2 YYDKDF (reference sequence). The CDR3 DNA sequence: TGTGCCACCAGCAGAGAGCGACAGGGTCTAGCCTACGAGCAGTACCTC. Translated: CATSRERQGLAYEQYL.

The chain combines TRBV5-1 with TRBJ2-3; D unclear. The CDR3 covers 14 residues. Germline CDR1 is SGHRS and CDR2 is YFSETQ. Between the trimmed V and J ends, which lost 0 bases and 2 bases, there was a span of 7 bases. The CDR3 protein is CASSLALNTDTQYF. In DNA, the CDR3 is TGCGCCAGCAGCTTGGCACTGAACACAGATACGCAGTATTTT.

This clonotype was observed at least ten times. This rearrangement joins TRBV28 to TRBJ2-2; D is perhaps TRBD2 (6 bases). V lost 5 bases, J lost 3 bases, and 13 bases lay in between. The CDR3 sequence is 15 residues long. From germline, CDR1 is MDHEN and CDR2 SYDVKM. CDR3 sequence: CASSRYGSHTGELFF. The CDR3, as DNA: TGTGCCAGCAGTCGGTACGGGAGCCACACCGGGGAGCTGTTTTTT.

In its sample, this clonotype was seen a few times. The CDR3 reads CASSQEGTGSYEQYF. CDR3 nucleotides: TGCGCCAGCAGCCAAGAAGGGACAGGGTCTTACGAGCAGTACTTC. The chain combines TRBV4-1 with TRBJ2-7, with 9 positions matching TRBD1. Trimming at V came to 0 bases and at J to 4 bases, leaving 4 bases not matched to a gene. CDR1 and CDR2 from the germline V gene are MGHRA and YSYEKL. The CDR3 runs to 15 residues.

This clonotype came up a few times. The J gene is TRBJ1-5, the V gene TRBV6-1; maybe TRBD1 (5 bases). Germline V gene data show CDR1 as MNHNS and CDR2 as SASEGT. Trimming shortened V by 3 bases and J by 4 bases, and 10 bases separated the two germline ends. The CDR3 runs 14 residues. CDR3 coding DNA: TGTGCCAGCAGTGAGGGGGGGGTAAATCAGCCCCAGCATTTT. Its translation is CASSEGGVNQPQHF.

This clonotype was counted ten times or more. V and J are TRBV27 and TRBJ2-7; 12 positions agree with TRBD2. The CDR3 runs 15 residues. Germline V lookup: CDR1 MNHEY, CDR2 SMNVEV (reference sequence). Losses at the gene ends were 4 bases for V and 2 bases for J; bases not matched to a gene: 3. The CDR3 bases are TGTGCCAGCAGTTGGACTAGCGGGGCTACCTACGAGCAGTACTTC. This translates into CASSWTSGATYEQYF.

This clonotype was seen at least ten times. The V call is TRBV20-1, the J call TRBJ2-7, with D unclear. Looked up from germline, CDR1 is DFQATT and CDR2 is SNEGSKA (reference sequence). Trimming stripped 6 bases from V and 3 bases from J, with 15 bases between. This CDR3 has 13 amino acids. The chain's CDR3 is CSAKSAANYEQYF. The DNA of the CDR3 is TGCAGTGCCAAGTCAGCAGCCAACTACGAGCAGTACTTC.

V gene TRBV6-6 combines with J gene TRBJ2-1; no firm D call. The V gene lost 0 bases and the J gene lost 2 bases, with 8 bases spanning the gap. CDR3 length: 15 residues. CDR1 and CDR2 from the germline V gene are MNHNY and SVGAGI (reference sequence). The CDR3 DNA follows: TGTGCCAGCAGTTACTCGGCCAACCCCTACAATGAGCAGTTCTTC. Protein: CASSYSANPYNEQFF.

A word on this clonotype: The CDR3 ends on some other residue instead of the conserved phenylalanine or tryptophan, so this is likely a read error. This rearrangement joins TRBV19 to TRBJ2-4, with D possibly matching TRBD2 (5 bases). Germline loops: CDR1 LNHDA, CDR2 SQIVND (reference sequence). The V gene lost 7 bases and the J gene lost 8 bases, with 21 bases spanning the gap. This CDR3 region has 15 residues. This CDR3 reads CASTMGTPPRDIQYL. CDR3 bases: TGTGCCAGTACCATGGGTACACCCCCGAGGGACATTCAGTACCTC.

The CDR3 DNA reads as TGTGCCAGCAGTTCCCGGACTAGCGGGAGGGCCTCCTACGAGCAGTACTTC. This gives the protein CASSSRTSGRASYEQYF. The genes are TRBV12-3 or TRBV12-4 and TRBJ2-7; 15 positions agree with TRBD2. The CDR3 extends over 17 amino acids. J gave up 0 bases and V 4 bases, and 4 bases lay outside the gene matches.

This clonotype was seen more than once but under ten times. This chain joins TRBV6-1 and TRBJ2-2; D is uncertain. CDR1 is MNHNS and CDR2 is SASEGT in the germline V gene. V lost 7 bases to trimming and J lost 5 bases, with 20 bases between them. The CDR3 has 16 amino acids. This CDR3 reads CASIGSRRRWTGELFF. The CDR3 DNA sequence: TGTGCCAGCATTGGTAGCAGACGTCGTTGGACCGGGGAGCTGTTTTTT.

This chain connects TRBV12-3 or TRBV12-4 to TRBJ2-7; 8 nucleotides align to TRBD1. The CDR3 sequence is 15 residues long. J was trimmed by 2 bases and V by 3 bases; bases with no gene match: 6. The CDR3 reads CASSLTGDPTYEQYF. CDR3 nucleotide sequence: TGTGCCAGCAGTTTGACAGGGGACCCCACCTACGAGCAGTACTTC.

This clonotype was seen a handful of times. The chain carries TRBV6-2 or TRBV6-3 and TRBJ2-7, with 9 bases that match TRBD1. This CDR3 region has 17 residues. The germline gives CDR1 MNHEY, CDR2 SVGEGT. The junction had 6 bases not matched to a gene; V was cut back by 0 bases and J by 0 bases. The CDR3 spells CASSYSRQGVNSYEQYF. DNA for the CDR3: TGTGCCAGCAGTTACTCCCGACAGGGGGTTAACTCCTACGAGCAGTACTTC.

The table lists this clonotype with many counts. V gene TRBV11-2 combines with J gene TRBJ2-4; 7 nucleotides agree with TRBD2. This CDR3 is 16 amino acids long. Germline assignment: CDR1 SGHAT and CDR2 FQNNGV. Unmatched junction bases numbered 8, after V lost 4 bases and J lost 2 bases. In DNA, the CDR3 is TGTGCCAGCAGCTATAGGGAGGGTATGACCAAAAACATTCAGTACTTC. The encoded protein is CASSYREGMTKNIQYF.